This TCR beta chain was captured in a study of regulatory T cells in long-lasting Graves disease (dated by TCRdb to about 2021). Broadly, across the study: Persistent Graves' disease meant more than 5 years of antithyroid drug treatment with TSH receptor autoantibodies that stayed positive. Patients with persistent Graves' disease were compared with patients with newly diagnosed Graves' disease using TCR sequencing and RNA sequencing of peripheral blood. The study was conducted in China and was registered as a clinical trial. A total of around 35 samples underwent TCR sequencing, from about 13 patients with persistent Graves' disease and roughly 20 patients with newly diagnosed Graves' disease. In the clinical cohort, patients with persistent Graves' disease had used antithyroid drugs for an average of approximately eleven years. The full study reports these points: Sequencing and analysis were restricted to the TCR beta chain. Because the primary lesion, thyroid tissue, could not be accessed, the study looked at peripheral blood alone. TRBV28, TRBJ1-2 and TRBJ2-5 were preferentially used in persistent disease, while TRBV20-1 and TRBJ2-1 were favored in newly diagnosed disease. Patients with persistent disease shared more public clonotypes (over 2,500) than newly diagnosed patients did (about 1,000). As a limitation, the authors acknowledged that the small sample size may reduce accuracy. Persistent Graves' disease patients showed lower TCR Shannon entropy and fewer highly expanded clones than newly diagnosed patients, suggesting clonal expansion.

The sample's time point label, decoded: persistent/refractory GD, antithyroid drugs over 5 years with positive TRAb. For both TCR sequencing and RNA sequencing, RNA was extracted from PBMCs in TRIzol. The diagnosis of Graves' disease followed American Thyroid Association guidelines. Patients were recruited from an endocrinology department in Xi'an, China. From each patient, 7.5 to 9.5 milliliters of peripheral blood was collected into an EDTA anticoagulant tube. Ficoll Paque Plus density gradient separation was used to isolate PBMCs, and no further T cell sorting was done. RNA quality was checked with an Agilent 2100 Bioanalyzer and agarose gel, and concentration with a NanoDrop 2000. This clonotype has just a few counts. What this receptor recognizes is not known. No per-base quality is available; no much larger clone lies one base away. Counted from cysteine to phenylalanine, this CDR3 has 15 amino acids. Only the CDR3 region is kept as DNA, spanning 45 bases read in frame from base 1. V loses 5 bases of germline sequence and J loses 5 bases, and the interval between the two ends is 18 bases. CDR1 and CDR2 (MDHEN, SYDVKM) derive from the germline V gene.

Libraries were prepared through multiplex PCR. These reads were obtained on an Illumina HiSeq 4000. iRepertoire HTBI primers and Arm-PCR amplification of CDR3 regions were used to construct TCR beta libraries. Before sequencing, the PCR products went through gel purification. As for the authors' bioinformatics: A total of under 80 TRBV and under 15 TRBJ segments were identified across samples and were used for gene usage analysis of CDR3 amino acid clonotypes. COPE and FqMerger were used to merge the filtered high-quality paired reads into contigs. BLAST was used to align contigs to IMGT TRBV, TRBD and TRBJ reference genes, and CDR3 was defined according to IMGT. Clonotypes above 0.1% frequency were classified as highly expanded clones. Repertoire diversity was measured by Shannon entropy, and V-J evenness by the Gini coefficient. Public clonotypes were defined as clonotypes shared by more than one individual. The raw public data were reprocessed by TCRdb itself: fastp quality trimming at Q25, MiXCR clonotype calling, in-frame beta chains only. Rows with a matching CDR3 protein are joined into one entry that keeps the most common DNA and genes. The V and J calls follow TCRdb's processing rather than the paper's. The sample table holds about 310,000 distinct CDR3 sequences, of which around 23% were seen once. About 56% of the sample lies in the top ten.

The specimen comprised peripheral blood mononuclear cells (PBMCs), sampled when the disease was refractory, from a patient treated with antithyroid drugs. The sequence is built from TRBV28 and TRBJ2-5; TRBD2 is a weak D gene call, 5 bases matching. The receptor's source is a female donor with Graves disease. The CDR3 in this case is CASSPETLSGETQYF. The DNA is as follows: TGTGCCAGCAGTCCCGAAACTCTAAGCGGCGAGACCCAGTACTTC.